The following is a TCR beta chain sequence with its context. Its cognate antigen is unknown. CDR3 length equals 14 residues. The V end lost 4 bases, the J end lost 8 bases, and 20 bases lay between the germline ends. Germline CDR1 GTSNPN, CDR2 SVGIG (reference sequence). The data are from a study of shared clonotypes between healthy human individuals. Study results and caveats: Sampling covered nothing but blood. Tissue TCR repertoires likely differ from those found in blood. It was the non-shared clonotypes that had lower generation probabilities than clonotypes shared by all four donors.

The naive CD8 population came from CD45RO-negative cells selected for CCR7, without terminally differentiated effector memory CD45RA+ cells. Donors were healthy HIV-negative adults without recently reported acute infections or vaccinations. The authors ran the assay at deep level. Measured with immunoSEQ multiplex PCR; TCRdb has only the in-frame clones, and not every one. The sample has 1.5 million to 2.5 million clones, just under 95% seen once. The gene calls are TRBV30 and TRBJ1-2; no firm D call. The source material was naive CD8+ T cells sorted from blood. This sequence originates from a man between 18 and 35 years old in good health. CDR3 in amino acids: CAWTEVRGYDGYTF. CDR3 bases: TGTGCCTGGACCGAGGTACGGGGTTACGACGGCTACACCTTC.